This entry features one TCR beta chain sequence. Its target is unknown. The read gets to within 3 residues of the CDR3 end, and the germline J gene fills in the rest. The CDR3 consists of 15 residues. CDR1 and CDR2 from the germline V gene are SGHTA and FQGNSA. The source of the sample is a study of T cells in women clearing cervical HPV infection. Whole-study context: Case blood was drawn when the lesion was first found; control blood after infection became undetectable.

Points from the study as a whole: Combining TCR richness with V gene abundances gave approximately 0.8 AUC. It is unknown whether associations predate infection; no effector/memory or HPV-specific sorting. CIN3+ cases had significantly higher TCR richness than controls; evenness did not differ.

Sequenced by immunoSEQ multiplex PCR; TCRdb stores in-frame clones only, minus some. The sample spans 25,000 to 30,000 clones; the ten largest clones claim around 10%. The source of this sequence is a woman aged 18-69 years with a cervical HPV16 infection that either progressed to CIN3+ or cleared (not recorded which). Material for sequencing was blood buffy coat. The chain recombines TRBV7-2 with TRBJ1-2; maybe TRBD1 (5 bases). The CDR3 loop reads CASSFGASGNYDYTF. The sequenced CDR3 bases are TGTGCCAGCAGCTTTGGGGCTAGCGGGAACTACGAC.